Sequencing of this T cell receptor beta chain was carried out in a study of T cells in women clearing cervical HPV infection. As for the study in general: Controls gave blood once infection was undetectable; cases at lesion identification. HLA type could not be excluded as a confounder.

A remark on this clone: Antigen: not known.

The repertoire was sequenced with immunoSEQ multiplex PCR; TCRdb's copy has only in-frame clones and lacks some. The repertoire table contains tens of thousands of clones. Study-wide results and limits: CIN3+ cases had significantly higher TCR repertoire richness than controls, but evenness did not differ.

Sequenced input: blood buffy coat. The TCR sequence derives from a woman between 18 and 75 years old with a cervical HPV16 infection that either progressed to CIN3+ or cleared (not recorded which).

This CDR3 is CASSDSGSGANVLFF. The CDR3 bases that were read are TGTGCCAGCAGTGACTCCGGGTCTGGGGCCAACGTA. The chain employs TRBV2 and TRBJ1-4; a weak D match, TRBD1 (5 bases). Coverage ceases 3 residues before the CDR3 finishes, and the germline J gene fills in the end. The CDR3 is 15 amino acids. The V gene's germline CDR1 is SNHLY and CDR2 FYNNEI.